This TCR beta chain was observed in a study of neoadjuvant anti-PD-1 for oral cavity cancer. As for time point: after neoadjuvant nivolumab, at surgical resection. The CDR3 is made up of 15 amino acids. V was shortened by 4 bases and J by 6 bases, with 19 bases between the two germline ends. Germline values: CDR1 SGHRS, CDR2 YFSETQ. The assay was immunoSEQ multiplex PCR, and TCRdb's table has in-frame clones only and misses some. Of nearly 10,000 clones in the sample, roughly 57% were seen once. The TCR was taken from a person aged 35 to 85 with oral cavity squamous cell carcinoma. The chain links TRBV5-1 to TRBJ1-2; D is ambiguous. The specimen comprised PBMCs, sampled after nivolumab (anti-PD-1) treatment. CDR3 nucleotide sequence: TGCGCCAGCAGCCTCGGGTTTGCGGGTCCACATGGCTACACCTTC. It is translated as CASSLGFAGPHGYTF.